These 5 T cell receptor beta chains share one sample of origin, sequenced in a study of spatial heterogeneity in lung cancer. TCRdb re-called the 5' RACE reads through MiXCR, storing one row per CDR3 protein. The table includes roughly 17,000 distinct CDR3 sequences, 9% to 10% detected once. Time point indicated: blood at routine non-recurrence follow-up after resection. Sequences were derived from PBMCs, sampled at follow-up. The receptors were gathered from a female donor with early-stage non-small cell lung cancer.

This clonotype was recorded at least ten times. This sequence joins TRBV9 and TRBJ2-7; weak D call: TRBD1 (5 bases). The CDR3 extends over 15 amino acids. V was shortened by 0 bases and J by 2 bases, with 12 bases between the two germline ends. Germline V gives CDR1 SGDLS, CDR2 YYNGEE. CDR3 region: CASSVGGRAPYEQYF. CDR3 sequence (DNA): TGTGCCAGCAGCGTAGGTGGCAGGGCCCCCTACGAGCAGTACTTC. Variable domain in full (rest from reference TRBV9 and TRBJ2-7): DSGVTQTPKHLITATGQRVTLRCSPRSGDLSVYWYQQSLDQGLQFLIQYYNGEERAKGNILERFSAQQFPDLHSELNLSSLELGDSALYFCASSVGGRAPYEQYFGPGTRLTVT.

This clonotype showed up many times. The CDR3 here is CASSRQGAVDTEAFF. Written as DNA, the CDR3 is TGCGCCAGCAGCAGACAGGGGGCGGTGGACACTGAAGCTTTCTTT. This chain links TRBV5-1 with TRBJ1-1; 10 bases fit TRBD1. J lost 3 bases, V lost 4 bases, and 6 bases had no gene match. This CDR3 is built from 15 residues. The germline V gene has CDR1 SGHRS and CDR2 YFSETQ.

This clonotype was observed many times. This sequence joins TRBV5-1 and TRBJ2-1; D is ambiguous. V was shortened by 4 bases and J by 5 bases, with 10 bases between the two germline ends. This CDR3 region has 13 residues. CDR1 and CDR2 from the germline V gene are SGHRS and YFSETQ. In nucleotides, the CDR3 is TGCGCCAGCAGCCCGGGCGGAAACAATGAGCAGTTCTTC. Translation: CASSPGGNNEQFF. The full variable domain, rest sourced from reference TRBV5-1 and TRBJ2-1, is KAGVTQTPRYLIKTRGQQVTLSCSPISGHRSVSWYQQTPGQGLQFLFEYFSETQRNKGNFPGRFSGRQFSNSRSEMNVSTLELGDSALYLCASSPGGNNEQFFGPGTRLTVL.

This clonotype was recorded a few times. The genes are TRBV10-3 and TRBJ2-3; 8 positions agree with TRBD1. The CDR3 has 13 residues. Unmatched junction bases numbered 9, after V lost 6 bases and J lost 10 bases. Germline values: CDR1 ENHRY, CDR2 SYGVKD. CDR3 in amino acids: CAISQPDREAQYF. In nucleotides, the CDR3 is TGTGCCATCAGCCAACCGGACAGGGAGGCGCAGTATTTT.

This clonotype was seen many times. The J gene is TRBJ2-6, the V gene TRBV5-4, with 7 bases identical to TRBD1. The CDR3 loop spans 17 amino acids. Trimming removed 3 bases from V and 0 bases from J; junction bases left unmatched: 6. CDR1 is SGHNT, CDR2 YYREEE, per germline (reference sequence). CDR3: CASSWWDSFSGANVLTF. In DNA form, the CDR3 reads TGTGCCAGCAGCTGGTGGGACAGTTTCTCTGGGGCCAACGTCCTGACTTTC.